The clone carrying this T cell receptor beta chain was counted between two and nine times. What it recognizes is unknown. With V trimmed by 0 bases and J by 5 bases, 4 bases remained unmatched. The CDR3 is made up of 14 amino acids. Germline assignment: CDR1 SGHKS and CDR2 YYEKEE (reference sequence). This entry is derived from a study of blood T cells in healthy people across ages. Study observations and caveats: Whereas aged donors had fewer naive CD4+ cells, long-lived donors had more of them and higher diversity.

It was with a sample-barcoded 5' primer and a J-beta primer mix that a second PCR of about 6 to 11 cycles was run. TCRdb reprocessed the 5' RACE reads via MiXCR and lists one record per CDR3 protein. The top ten clones hold roughly 24% of a sample with roughly 730,000 distinct CDR3 sequences, approximately 53% of them seen once. This sequence joins TRBV5-5 and TRBJ1-1; TRBD1 aligns across 7 bases. This TCR was sampled from a man aged 35 to 55 in good health. Sequenced input: blood. The CDR3 loop is CASSLAGQETEAFF. DNA of the CDR3: TGTGCCAGCAGCTTGGCAGGACAGGAGACTGAAGCTTTCTTT.